The clone carrying this TCR beta chain was recorded at least ten times. No antigen is known for it. Time point of the sample: longitudinal time-point 2. Germline V gene sequence: CDR1 SGHRS, CDR2 YFSETQ. This CDR3 is built from 15 residues. Trimming took off 4 bases at V and 2 bases at J, with 15 bases between the two ends. This entry belongs to a study of neurological immune-mediated disorders. Points from the study as a whole: Expanded clones shared no identical CDR3 amino acid sequences across subjects, which suggested private TCR-beta repertoires in all groups.

5'RACE with 10-nucleotide random UMIs generated the cDNA. From 15-18 subjects, over 170 million TCR-beta sequences were obtained in each sequencing run. One entry per CDR3 protein, called by TCRdb with MiXCR from the 5' RACE reads. The sample lists approximately 82,000 distinct CDR3 sequences, over 10% occurring once. This TCR was sampled from a female donor with HTLV-1-associated myelopathy (HAM/TSP). Material for sequencing was PBMCs. The chain combines TRBV5-1 with TRBJ1-1; D is undetermined. CDR3 in amino acids: CASSTQPGSNTEAFF. The DNA for the CDR3 is TGCGCCAGCAGCACCCAACCGGGGAGTAACACTGAAGCTTTCTTT. Full variable domain (rest looked up from reference TRBV5-1 and TRBJ1-1): KAGVTQTPRYLIKTRGQQVTLSCSPISGHRSVSWYQQTPGQGLQFLFEYFSETQRNKGNFPGRFSGRQFSNSRSEMNVSTLELGDSALYLCASSTQPGSNTEAFFGQGTRLTVV.